The T cell receptor (beta chain) described here comes from a study of blood T cell repertoires in COVID-19 (dated by TCRdb to about 2020). Study-wide context: The collaborator samples originated in the United States, Italy and Spain and spanned the acute and convalescent phases of COVID-19. The prospective study material was composed of cDNA or gDNA derived from T cells, B-cell-depleted T cells, or PBMCs. Deeply sampled blood TCRbeta repertoires from subjects exposed to, actively infected with, or recovered from COVID-19 were included in the dataset. A freely available public database, intended as a resource for researchers studying the immune response to SARS-CoV-2, is where the repertoires were released. Samples came from the ongoing ImmuneRACE study (first 160 participants) plus 1,254 subjects from 6 global collaborators. Sample metadata almost always included a de-identified subject ID, COVID-19 status, age in years and sex. Where available, HLA class I and class II types were obtained from metadata supplied by the sample provider rather than from assay-based typing. Here is what the overall study found, with its caveats: How much clinical and demographic metadata was included differed by source and by participant, and the metadata was provided uncurated.

Points on this clone: Its antigen is still unknown. Nothing much larger sits one base from this clone, and base qualities are not available.

Participants in the prospective study were aged roughly 18 to 95 years, lived in about two dozen United States geographic areas, and enrolled through a virtual design. Cohort assignment in the prospective study relied on participant-reported clinical history from a screening survey and a study questionnaire. A participant counted as exposed if, within 2 weeks of entering the study, that participant had been in contact with someone who had a PCR-confirmed or clinician-diagnosed COVID-19 case. In the prospective study, mobile phlebotomists collected whole blood, serum and a nasopharyngeal or oropharyngeal swab from each participant. Prospective study participants could optionally give additional blood draws and questionnaires over an approximately two-month period. Before DNA extraction, blood samples from the prospective study were shipped at room temperature or frozen. TCRbeta CDR3 regions were amplified from genomic DNA by means of the immunoSEQ Assay, a bias-controlled multiplex PCR. As for the original processing: Within the assay, amplification of reference gene primers was used to estimate how many nucleated cells each sample contained. Sequence reads were collapsed and filtered to measure the absolute abundance of every unique TCRbeta CDR3 rearrangement. For each sample, productive Simpson clonality was calculated by taking the square root of Simpson's diversity index across productive rearrangements. In its TCRdb copy, this immuneACCESS table keeps in-frame sequences only and misses some clones. Where compared with another copy, unresolved V genes explain less than half of these, and the others have no known cause. V and J calls and clone size are those listed in that table; D and trimming were worked out from the DNA. In all, the sample holds about 300,000 clones, and 85% of those were seen once. The ten largest clones represent 1.5% to 2% of the sample.

V lost 3 bases and J lost 6 bases; the stretch between them is 9 bases long. The CDR3 holds 12 amino acids from the cysteine to the phenylalanine. Only the CDR3 DNA stays, 36 bases, in frame from base 1. The germline V gene (reference sequence) gives CDR1 as WNHNN and CDR2 as SYGVQD. The specimen was PBMCs or T cells enriched from blood (not recorded which). The sequence joins TRBV10-1 to TRBJ2-7; TRBD1 is a weak D gene call, 5 bases matching. The sequence was collected from a woman aged 25 to 45 who had been exposed to COVID-19. The CDR3 sequence is CASSDRGREQYF. The sequenced DNA is TGCGCCAGCAGTGATAGGGGTCGCGAGCAGTACTTC.